This record concerns one TCR beta chain sequence. This clone was picked up a small number of times. No antigen is known for it. It has no much larger one-base neighbor in the sample; base qualities were not kept. The data were obtained in a study of T cell responses to AZD1222 COVID-19 vaccine (dated by TCRdb to the early 2020s). Regarding the complete study: TCR sequencing was performed for some 250 trial participants, of whom around 200 were given two doses of AZD1222 and some 26 were given two doses of MenACWY control vaccine. Enrollment into the trials was organized by age into subgroups of 18-55, 56-69 and 70-plus years, and those subgroups contained roughly 140, 27 and 60 TCR-sequenced participants, respectively. Broader findings and caveats from the paper: In the small 56-69-year group, the increase in depth fell short of significance, most likely because of low power. Reportedly, close to half of the unique spike-specific TCRs recognized epitopes lying outside the regions that are mutated in the B.1.351 and B.1.1.7 variants. Vaccine-associated CD4 TCRs spanned the whole spike protein, with dominant responses in regions 160-218 and 743-854. Conclusions about previously exposed vaccinees were limited because only a handful of AZD1222 recipients were SARS-CoV-2 seropositive at baseline. Participants were mostly white British, with more females than males. The authors suggested clonal diversity may have been underestimated. No day 14 peak-response samples were available, so repertoires were characterized only after the peak T cell response. After two AZD1222 doses, both the breadth and the depth of spike-specific TCRs were significantly higher than at day 0 and than in MenACWY recipients.

This specimen's time point label, per the study, means: about 28 days (+/-7) after the second vaccine dose. AZD1222 recipients whose second dose came at about 4 weeks and those whose second dose came at about 12 weeks were combined into one group, since spike-specific TCR depth and breadth did not differ between the two schedules. Samples from vaccinated people were obtained from the UK trials COV001 and COV002, which included a single-blind randomized controlled phase 2/3 trial of AZD1222 (ChAdOx1 nCoV-19) in healthy adults. For TCRbeta chain sequencing, PBMC samples were collected from trial participants at day 0 and at day 28 after the second dose. The CDR3 spans 11 residues, from the cysteine through the phenylalanine. Of all the DNA, just the CDR3 is kept, 33 bases in frame from base 1. V is clipped by 6 bases and J by 11 bases, and the sequence between their germline boundaries is 13 bases long.

The CDR3 regions of human TCRbeta chains were analyzed by immunosequencing. In the original analysis: Repertoire TCRs were checked for matches against a reference library of SARS-CoV-2-specific TCRs that had been generated using the MIRA antigen-specificity platform. Breadth was defined as the fraction of unique TCRs that were SARS-CoV-2-associated, and depth was defined as the fraction of total T cells that were SARS-CoV-2-associated. Using the MIRA data, each spike-specific TCR was mapped to the spike region that the TCR reacts to and placed in a CD4 or CD8 class. Log10-transformed breadth and depth values were compared by one-way ANOVA with Sidak's multiple comparisons tests. This immuneACCESS table, as held by TCRdb, lists in-frame sequences with V and J called but not all clones. Of the missing ones, under half trace to an unresolved V gene in checked studies; the others have no known cause. V, J and clone size reflect that table, while D and trimming were determined from the DNA. Recorded for this sample are under 85,000 clones; roughly nine tenths of them occurred a single time. About 3.5% of the sample goes to the ten largest clones.

The rearrangement joined TRBV12-3 or TRBV12-4 to TRBJ1-1; no confident D gene assignment can be made. This TCR was recovered from an adult who received the AZD1222 COVID-19 vaccine. The material was peripheral blood, obtained 28 days after the second AZD1222 dose. DNA sequence: TGTGCCAGCAGGCGCGCCGTCGTGGCTTTCTTT. It translates to CASRRAVVAFF.